This section outlines one T cell receptor (beta chain) sequence together with its context. Which antigen it targets is not known. Per-nucleotide qualities are absent, and no much larger clonotype sits a single base away. The immunoSEQ Assay, a bias-controlled multiplex PCR, was used to amplify TCRbeta CDR3 regions from genomic DNA. Per the source publication's procedure: The number of nucleated cells in each sample was estimated from the amplification of reference gene primers within the assay. Sequence reads were collapsed and filtered to measure the absolute abundance of every unique TCRbeta CDR3 rearrangement. For each sample, productive Simpson clonality was calculated by taking the square root of Simpson's diversity index across productive rearrangements. The table comes from immuneACCESS by way of TCRdb, which keeps in-frame sequences with V and J called. Part of the clones is missing from these tables; in studies checked, under half for an unresolved V gene and the rest for unknown reasons. Clone size and V and J calls were adopted from that table, with D and trimming inferred from the DNA. This sample is represented by some 180,000 clones; around 90% of them were singletons. About 7% of the sample belongs to the ten largest clones.

Spanning cysteine to phenylalanine, the CDR3 consists of 12 amino acids. Of the read, only the CDR3 DNA is kept; its 36 bases are in frame from base 1. Trimming at the junction amounts to 8 bases on V and 4 bases on J, and the germline ends lie 11 bases apart. For CDR1 and CDR2, the germline V gene lists SNHLY and FYNNEI. These data belong to a study of blood T cell repertoires in COVID-19 (TCRdb year 2020). With regard to the full study: The collaborator samples originated in the United States, Italy and Spain and spanned the acute and convalescent phases of COVID-19. The prospective study material was composed of cDNA or gDNA derived from T cells, B-cell-depleted T cells, or PBMCs. The samples were drawn from two sources: the first 160 participants of the ongoing ImmuneRACE study, and 950 to 1,500 subjects contributed by 6 global collaborators. HLA class I and class II types, where available, came from metadata supplied by the sample provider rather than from assay-based typing. The repertoires were released in a freely available public database meant as a resource for research on the immune response to SARS-CoV-2. A de-identified subject ID, COVID-19 status, age in years and sex were almost always included in the sample metadata. Deeply sampled blood TCRbeta repertoires from subjects exposed to, actively infected with, or recovered from COVID-19 were included in the dataset. What the work shows at the level of the full study, not this receptor alone: The amount of clinical and demographic metadata varied by source and participant and was provided uncurated.

The collaborating institutions used their own protocols to collect whole blood in K2EDTA tubes. For TCRbeta analysis, collaborators shipped samples as frozen whole blood, isolated PBMCs, or DNA extracted from either of those sample types. The sequenced material came from peripheral blood. This clonotype was sampled from a middle-aged man with acute or convalescent COVID-19. The rearrangement combines TRBV2 with TRBJ1-2, and TRBD1 may be the D gene, going by 6 matching bases. The nucleotide sequence reads as follows: TGTGCCAGCCACAGGGATGGCTATGGCTACACCTTC. Its translation is CASHRDGYGYTF. This CDR3, with the reference TRBV2 and TRBJ1-2 proteins standing in past its ends, gives the full variable domain EPEVTQTPSHQVTQMGQEVILRCVPISNHLYFYWYRQILGQKVEFLVSFYNNEISEKSEIFDDQFSVERPDGSNFTLKIRSTKLEDSAMYFCASHRDGYGYTFGSGTRLTVV.